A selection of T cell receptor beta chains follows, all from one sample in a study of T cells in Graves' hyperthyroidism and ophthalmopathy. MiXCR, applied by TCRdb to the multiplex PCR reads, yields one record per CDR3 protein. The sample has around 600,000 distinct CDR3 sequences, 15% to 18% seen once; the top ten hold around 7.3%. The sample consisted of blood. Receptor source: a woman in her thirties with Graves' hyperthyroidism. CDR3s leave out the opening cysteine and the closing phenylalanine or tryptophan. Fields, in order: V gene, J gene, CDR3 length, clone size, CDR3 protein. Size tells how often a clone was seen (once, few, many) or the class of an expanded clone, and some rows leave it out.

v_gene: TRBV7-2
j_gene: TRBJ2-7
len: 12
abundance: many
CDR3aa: ASRAWTGSYEQY

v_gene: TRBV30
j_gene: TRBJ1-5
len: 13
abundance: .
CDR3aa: AWSVGAIENQPQH

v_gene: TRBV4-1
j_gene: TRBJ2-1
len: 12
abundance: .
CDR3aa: ASSQVLRWDEQF

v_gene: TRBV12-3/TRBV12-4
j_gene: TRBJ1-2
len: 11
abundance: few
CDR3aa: ASRTPEGGGYT

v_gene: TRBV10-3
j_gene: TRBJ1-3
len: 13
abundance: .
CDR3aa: AITQSGGAGNTIY

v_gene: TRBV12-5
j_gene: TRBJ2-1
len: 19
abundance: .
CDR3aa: ASGLVIPGLVGEDSYNEQF

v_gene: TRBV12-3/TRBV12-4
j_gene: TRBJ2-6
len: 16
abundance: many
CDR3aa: ASSRYGLAASGANVLT

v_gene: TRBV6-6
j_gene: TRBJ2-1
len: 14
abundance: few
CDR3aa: ASSYSGISGPNEQF

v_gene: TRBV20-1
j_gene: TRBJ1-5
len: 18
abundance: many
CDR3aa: SALPSRDRGGVRGNQPQH

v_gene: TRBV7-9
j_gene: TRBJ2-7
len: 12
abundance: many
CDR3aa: ASSLPGVTYEQY

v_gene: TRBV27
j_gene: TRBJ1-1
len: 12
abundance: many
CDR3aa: ASSLRGQNTEAF

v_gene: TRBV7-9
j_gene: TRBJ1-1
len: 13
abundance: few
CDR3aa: ASSNQGVETGEAF

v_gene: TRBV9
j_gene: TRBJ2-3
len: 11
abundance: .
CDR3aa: ASSVLVGDTQY

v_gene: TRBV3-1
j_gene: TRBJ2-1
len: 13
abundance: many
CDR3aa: ASSRPGPSSDEQF

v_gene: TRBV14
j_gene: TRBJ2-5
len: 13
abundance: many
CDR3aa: ASSLGLAVPETQY

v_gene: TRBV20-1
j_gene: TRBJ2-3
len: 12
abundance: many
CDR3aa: SATGALRTDTQY

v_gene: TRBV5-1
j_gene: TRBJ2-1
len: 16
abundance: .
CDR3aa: ASSLVAPGGSSYNEQF

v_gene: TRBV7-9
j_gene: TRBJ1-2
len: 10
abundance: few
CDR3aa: ASSLRQGKRA

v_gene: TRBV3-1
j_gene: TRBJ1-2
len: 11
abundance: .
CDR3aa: ASTGEGTYGYT

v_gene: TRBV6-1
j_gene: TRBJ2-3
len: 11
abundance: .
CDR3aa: ATRWDLTDTQY

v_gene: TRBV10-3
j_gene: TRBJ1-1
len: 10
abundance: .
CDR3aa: AIRGQGSEAF

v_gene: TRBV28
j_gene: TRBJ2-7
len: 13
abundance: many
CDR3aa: ASSLQGQVAYEQY

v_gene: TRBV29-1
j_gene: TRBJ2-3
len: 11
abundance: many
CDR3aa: SVVMRVTDTQY

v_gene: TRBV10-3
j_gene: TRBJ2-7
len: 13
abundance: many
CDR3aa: AISDVGRVTYEQY

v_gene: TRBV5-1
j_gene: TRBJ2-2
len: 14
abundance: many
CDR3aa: ASRVESGPNTGELF

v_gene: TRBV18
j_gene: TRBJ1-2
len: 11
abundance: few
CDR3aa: ASSLPPDFGYT

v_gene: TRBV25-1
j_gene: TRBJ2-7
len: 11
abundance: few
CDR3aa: ASREQGYYEQY

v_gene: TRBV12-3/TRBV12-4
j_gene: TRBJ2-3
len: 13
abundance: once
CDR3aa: ASSPGTAPQDTQY

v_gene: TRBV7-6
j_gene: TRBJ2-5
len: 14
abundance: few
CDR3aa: ASSLALAGATETQY

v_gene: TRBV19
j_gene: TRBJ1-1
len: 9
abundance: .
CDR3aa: ASSGQIEAF

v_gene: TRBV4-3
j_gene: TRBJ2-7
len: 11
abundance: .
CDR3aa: ASSQVTADEQY

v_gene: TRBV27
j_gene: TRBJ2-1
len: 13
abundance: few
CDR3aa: ATGLASPSYNEQF

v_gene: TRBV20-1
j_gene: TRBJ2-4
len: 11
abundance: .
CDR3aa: SARDGTNSIQY

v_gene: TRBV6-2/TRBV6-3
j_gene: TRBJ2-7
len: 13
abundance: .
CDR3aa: ASSYATSGTYEQY

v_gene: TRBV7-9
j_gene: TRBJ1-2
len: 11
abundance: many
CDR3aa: ASSSDSNYGYT